This TCR beta chain was captured in a study of T cells after yellow fever vaccination. MiXCR, applied by TCRdb to the 5' RACE reads, yields one record per CDR3 protein. The table shows 130,000 or so distinct CDR3 sequences, with roughly 15% occurring only once. A few counts support this clonotype. The V gene's germline CDR1 is MNHEY and CDR2 SVGEGT. The CDR3 length is 11 residues. Between the trimmed V and J ends, which lost 5 bases and 5 bases, there was a span of 6 bases. This sequence joins TRBV6-2 or TRBV6-3 and TRBJ2-5, with D unresolved. Sequenced material: CD8+ T cells sorted from PBMCs, taken 5 days after the yellow fever booster vaccination. The receptor comes from a man younger than 35 who received the YFV17D yellow fever vaccine. CDR3 DNA: TGTGCCAGCAGTCTCATTGAGACCCAGTACTTC. This gives the protein CASSLIETQYF.